These T cell receptor beta chains were read from a single sample in a study of blood T cell repertoires in COVID-19. Profiling relied on immunoSEQ multiplex PCR, and the TCRdb table lists in-frame clones only, not all of them. Counted here are approximately 160,000 clones, roughly four fifths occurring once; the ten biggest clones make up 9.5% to 11%. Sequenced material: peripheral blood. These receptors were collected from a man in his sixties with active or convalescent COVID-19. Each CDR3 is given with its conserved first and last residue. D genes are given only for firm matches. Expanded clones get a size class; other rows say once, few or many, or leave the size out.

V,size,J,D,CDR3,DNA
TRBV10-3,-,TRBJ2-1,TRBD2,CAISAGTSGNEQFF,TGTGCCATCAGTGCCGGGACTAGCGGGAATGAGCAGTTCTTC
TRBV7-7,-,TRBJ2-3,TRBD1,CASSLDGTGADTQYF,TGTGCCAGCAGCTTAGATGGGACAGGGGCAGATACGCAGTATTTT
TRBV7-6,few,TRBJ2-7,-,CASSAPRGGEQYF,TGTGCCAGCAGCGCTCCCCGGGGAGGCGAGCAGTACTTC
TRBV6-5,-,TRBJ1-5,-,CATRISGGDQPQHF,TGTGCCACCCGGATAAGCGGGGGAGATCAGCCCCAGCATTTT
TRBV18,-,TRBJ1-5,-,CASSPPGRDQPQHF,TGTGCCAGCTCACCACCGGGGAGGGATCAGCCCCAGCATTTT
TRBV6-5,-,TRBJ1-1,-,CASSPPGDTEAFF,TGTGCCAGCAGCCCGCCAGGGGACACTGAAGCTTTCTTT
TRBV11-2,-,TRBJ1-1,-,CASSRSGDTEAFF,TGTGCCAGCAGCCGGTCGGGGGACACTGAAGCTTTCTTT
TRBV18,-,TRBJ1-1,TRBD1,CASSADRGTEAFF,TGTGCCAGCTCAGCGGACAGGGGGACTGAAGCTTTCTTT
TRBV10-2,-,TRBJ2-1,-,CASNPGLFYNEQFF,TGCGCCAGCAATCCAGGACTATTCTACAATGAGCAGTTCTTC
TRBV29-1,-,TRBJ2-2,-,CSVVKGPGELFF,TGCAGCGTTGTTAAGGGGCCCGGGGAGCTGTTTTTT
TRBV19,-,TRBJ2-4,-,CASSIVTGNIQYF,TGTGCCAGTAGTATCGTGACTGGAAACATTCAGTACTTC
TRBV14,few,TRBJ2-7,TRBD1,CASQRDSTYEQYF,TGTGCCAGCCAACGGGACAGTACCTACGAGCAGTACTTC
TRBV19,-,TRBJ1-4,-,CASGRSTTNEKLFF,TGTGCCAGTGGCAGGTCGACAACTAATGAAAAACTGTTTTTT